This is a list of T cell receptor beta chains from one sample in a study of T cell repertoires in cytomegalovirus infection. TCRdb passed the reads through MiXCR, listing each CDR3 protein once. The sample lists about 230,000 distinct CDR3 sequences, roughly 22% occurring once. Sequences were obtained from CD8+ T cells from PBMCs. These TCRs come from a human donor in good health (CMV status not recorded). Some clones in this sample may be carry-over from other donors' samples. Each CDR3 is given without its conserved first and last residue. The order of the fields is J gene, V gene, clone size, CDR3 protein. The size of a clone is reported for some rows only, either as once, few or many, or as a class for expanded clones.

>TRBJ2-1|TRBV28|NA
ASSFQGFGANEQF
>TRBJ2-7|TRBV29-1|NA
SAGDPGGQVEQY
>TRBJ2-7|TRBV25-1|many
ASSEWAGGSSYEQY
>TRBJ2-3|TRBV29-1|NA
SVDRESTDTQY
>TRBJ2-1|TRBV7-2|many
ASSLGGNYNEQF
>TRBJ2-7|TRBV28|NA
ASSIWPPPPYEQY
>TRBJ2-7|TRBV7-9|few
ASSSPGTWDEQY
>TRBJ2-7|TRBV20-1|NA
SARGVGGEQY
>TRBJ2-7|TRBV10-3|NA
AISEYVGGTYEQY
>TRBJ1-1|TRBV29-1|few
SVAEGIMGTEAF
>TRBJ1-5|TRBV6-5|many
ASSARGFYSNQPQH
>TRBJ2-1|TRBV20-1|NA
SARSFVGSLRNEQF
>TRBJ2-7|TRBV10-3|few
AISDRGGGEQY
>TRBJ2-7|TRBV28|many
ASSGQVGDPYEQY
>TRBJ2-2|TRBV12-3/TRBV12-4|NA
ASGVRDLELF
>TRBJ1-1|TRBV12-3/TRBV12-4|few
ASFGTANTEAF
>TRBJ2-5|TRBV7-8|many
ASSFLGQKETQY
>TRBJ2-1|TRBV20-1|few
SARGGATEGNEQF
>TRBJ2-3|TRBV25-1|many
ASSELRDGYTDTQY
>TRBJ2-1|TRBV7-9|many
ASSFGGVASYNEQF
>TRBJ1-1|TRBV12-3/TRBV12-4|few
ASTISGNTEAF
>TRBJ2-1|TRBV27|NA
ASGFTAGGLNEQF
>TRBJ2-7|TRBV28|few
ASSSALGNSEQY
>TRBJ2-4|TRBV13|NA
ASTYFGGGKKNIQY
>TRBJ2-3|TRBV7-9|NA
ASSPSGQDTRY
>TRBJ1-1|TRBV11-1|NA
ASSLAFSNTEAF
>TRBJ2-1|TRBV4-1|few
ASSQVLGPSYNEQF
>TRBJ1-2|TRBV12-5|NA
ASGREGPYGYT
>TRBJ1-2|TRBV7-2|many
ASSLVAGDLTNYGYT
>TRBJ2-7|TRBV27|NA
ASSFQPALGEQY
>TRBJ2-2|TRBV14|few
ASSTRDPAEGGELF
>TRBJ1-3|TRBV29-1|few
SVTAIGHLGNTIY
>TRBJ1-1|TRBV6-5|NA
ASSSATEAF
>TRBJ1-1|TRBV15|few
ATSSGRVTEAF
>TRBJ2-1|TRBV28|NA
ASSTWTSGSNEQF
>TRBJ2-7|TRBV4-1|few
ASSRGQGNVPYEQY
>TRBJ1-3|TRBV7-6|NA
ASSSPLHSGNTIY
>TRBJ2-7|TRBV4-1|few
ASSQVQSKGEQY
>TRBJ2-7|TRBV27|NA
ASTRGGQGSYEQY
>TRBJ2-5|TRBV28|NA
ASSSGQGAYQETQY
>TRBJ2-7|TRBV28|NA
ASSFRRRRPYEQY
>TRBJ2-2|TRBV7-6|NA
ASSPSSGGAGGELF
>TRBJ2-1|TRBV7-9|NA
ASRPGVSSYNEQF
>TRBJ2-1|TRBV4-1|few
ASSLLAGGINEQF
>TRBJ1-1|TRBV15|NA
ATSGPDLSAAEAF
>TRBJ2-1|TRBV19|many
ASSIGDRGLNEQF
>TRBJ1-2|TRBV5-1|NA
ASSLETGTSYGYT
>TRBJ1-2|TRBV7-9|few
ASSSGQGDGYT
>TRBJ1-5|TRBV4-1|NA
ASSQTRGDQPQH
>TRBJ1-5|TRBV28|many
ASHGIDRRQH
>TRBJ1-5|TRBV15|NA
ATSRGLAQGGGQPQH
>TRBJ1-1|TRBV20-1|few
SARPVNTEAF
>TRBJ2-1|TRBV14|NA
ASSQTAYSYNEQF
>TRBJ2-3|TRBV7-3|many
ASSDGTTQY